These T cell receptor beta chains were read from a single sample in a study of long-term antiretroviral therapy in people with HIV. Repertoires were generated with immunoSEQ multiplex PCR, while TCRdb's copy carries only in-frame clones and drops some. The sample yields roughly 28,000 clones, over 90% seen once. The source material was unsorted PBMCs, sampled 6.2 years after starting antiretroviral therapy. Every receptor here comes from a man in his forties or fifties with HIV. Both conserved end residues are part of each CDR3. D genes are given only for firm matches. Clone size is stated in some rows and not others, as once, few, many or a class when expanded.

d_call j_call v_call clone_size cdr3_aa cdr3_nt
NA TRBJ2-5 TRBV5-1 NA CASSQASRSQETQYF TGCGCCAGCAGCCAGGCTAGCAGATCCCAAGAGACCCAGTACTTC
TRBD2 TRBJ2-2 TRBV7-9 NA CASSLGVGLAGETGELFF TGTGCCAGCAGCTTAGGCGTCGGACTAGCGGGTGAGACCGGGGAGCTGTTTTTT
NA TRBJ1-2 TRBV7-6 once CASSSEVQGAASYGYTF TGTGCCAGCAGCTCAGAGGTACAGGGAGCAGCTTCCTATGGCTACACCTTC
NA TRBJ2-2 TRBV19 NA CATNGGELFF TGTGCCACGAACGGCGGGGAGCTGTTTTTT
TRBD2 TRBJ2-7 TRBV27 once CASSTTSGRNFYEQYF TGTGCCAGCAGTACCACTAGCGGGAGAAACTTCTACGAGCAGTACTTC
NA TRBJ2-1 TRBV2 NA CASRDGTGSYNEQFF TGTGCCAGCAGGGACGGGACGGGGTCCTACAATGAGCAGTTCTTC
TRBD2 TRBJ2-7 TRBV7-2 NA CASSKTSGSYEQYF TGTGCCAGCAGCAAGACTAGCGGGAGTTACGAGCAGTACTTC
NA TRBJ1-2 TRBV7-2 NA CASSLDSGGGYTF TGTGCCAGCAGCCTGGATAGTGGAGGTGGCTACACCTTC
NA TRBJ2-3 TRBV7-9 NA CASSLKGITDTQYF TGTGCCAGCAGCTTAAAGGGGATAACAGATACGCAGTATTTT
NA TRBJ1-1 TRBV7-9 NA CASSFRTPMNTEAFF TGTGCCAGCAGCTTCCGGACACCTATGAACACTGAAGCTTTCTTT
NA TRBJ2-5 TRBV29-1 once CSVVDLGVQETQYF TGCAGCGTTGTTGATCTAGGTGTTCAAGAGACCCAGTACTTC
TRBD2 TRBJ2-3 TRBV5-6 NA CASSSERGYTSTDTQYF TGTGCCAGCAGCTCAGAGCGGGGTTACACTAGCACAGATACGCAGTATTTT
NA TRBJ2-5 TRBV7-9 NA CASSSVLGGAGETQYF TGTGCCAGCAGCTCCGTGCTAGGGGGAGCGGGGGAGACCCAGTACTTC
TRBD1 TRBJ1-2 TRBV19 NA CASSITGVDYGYTF TGTGCCAGTAGTATAACAGGGGTCGACTATGGCTACACCTTC
NA TRBJ2-2 TRBV4-3 NA CASSQSRTGELFF TGCGCCAGCAGCCAAAGCCGCACCGGGGAGCTGTTTTTT
TRBD2 TRBJ2-3 TRBV18 NA CASSPGLAQERLRETQYF TGTGCCAGCTCACCGGGACTAGCTCAAGAGAGGTTACGGGAGACGCAGTATTTT
NA TRBJ1-1 TRBV18 NA CASSPLSQTNTEAFF TGTGCCAGCTCACCATTAAGTCAGACGAACACTGAAGCTTTCTTT
NA TRBJ2-7 TRBV29-1 once CSVGGAQSYEQYF TGCAGCGTCGGAGGAGCACAGTCCTACGAGCAGTACTTC
NA TRBJ2-1 TRBV2 NA CASSEAPWRNEQFF TGTGCCAGCAGTGAAGCGCCGTGGAGGAATGAGCAGTTCTTC
NA TRBJ2-7 TRBV7-2 NA CASSETDYEQYF TGTGCCAGCAGCGAGACAGATTACGAGCAGTACTTC
TRBD2 TRBJ2-5 TRBV9 NA CASSVGTSGGPQETQYF TGTGCCAGCAGCGTAGGGACTAGCGGGGGCCCACAAGAGACCCAGTACTTC
TRBD2 TRBJ2-2 TRBV6-4 NA CASTGGTRPPGTGELFF TGTGCCAGCACTGGGGGGACTAGACCCCCGGGCACCGGGGAGCTGTTTTTT
NA TRBJ1-2 TRBV2 NA CASSEEGELGGYTF TGTGCCAGCAGTGAAGAAGGGGAGTTGGGGGGCTACACCTTC
NA TRBJ1-1 TRBV6-6 NA CASSSPETDTEAFF TGTGCCAGCAGCTCCCCCGAGACAGATACTGAAGCTTTCTTT
TRBD1 TRBJ1-5 TRBV5-8 NA CASSLTGVSNQPQHF TGTGCCAGCAGCCTCACAGGGGTTAGCAATCAGCCCCAGCATTTT
TRBD1 TRBJ2-7 TRBV6-5 NA CASSRNTGATYEQYF TGTGCCAGCAGCCGAAACACAGGGGCAACCTACGAGCAGTACTTC
NA TRBJ2-7 TRBV28 NA CASSSSWYEQYF TGTGCCAGCAGCTCCTCGTGGTACGAGCAGTACTTC
TRBD2 TRBJ2-2 TRBV5-6 NA CASSLSAGGLDGELFF TGTGCCAGCAGCTTGAGTGCGGGAGGCCTGGACGGGGAGCTGTTTTTT
NA TRBJ1-4 TRBV9 NA CASSATPGSLPTNEKLFF TGTGCCAGCAGCGCGACGCCGGGGTCTCTACCAACTAATGAAAAACTGTTTTTT
NA TRBJ1-2 TRBV28 NA CASSYRSRNYGYTF TGTGCCAGCAGTTATCGCAGTCGTAACTATGGCTACACCTTC
NA TRBJ1-2 TRBV7-2 NA CASSPQGAYGYTF TGTGCCAGCAGCCCCCAAGGGGCCTATGGCTACACCTTC
TRBD1 TRBJ2-7 TRBV25-1 NA CASSEWGQGAGEQYF TGTGCCAGCAGTGAATGGGGTCAGGGGGCGGGCGAGCAGTACTTC
TRBD1 TRBJ1-5 TRBV28 NA CASYQGAVSQPQHF TGTGCCAGCTACCAGGGGGCGGTCTCGCAGCCCCAGCATTTT
NA TRBJ2-3 TRBV4-2 NA CASSLSITDTQYF TGTGCCAGCAGCCTGTCTATCACAGATACGCAGTATTTT
NA TRBJ2-3 TRBV18 NA CASSLATRGQYF TGTGCCAGCTCACTCGCCACACGGGGGCAGTATTTT
TRBD1 TRBJ1-1 TRBV9 NA CASSASDRMTLNTEAFF TGTGCCAGCAGCGCCTCGGACAGGATGACCCTGAACACTGAAGCTTTCTTT
NA TRBJ1-3 TRBV6-1 NA CASSQNDLLGNTIYF TGTGCCAGCAGTCAAAACGACTTATTGGGAAACACCATATATTTT
TRBD1 TRBJ1-4 TRBV19 NA CASSRPGTGQEKLFF TGTGCCAGTAGTAGGCCCGGGACAGGGCAGGAAAAACTGTTTTTT
TRBD2 TRBJ2-7 TRBV7-2 NA CASSQLAGGPEQYF TGTGCCAGCAGCCAACTAGCGGGAGGGCCCGAGCAGTACTTC
TRBD1 TRBJ1-5 TRBV7-9 NA CASSLGQGGIGNQPQHF TGTGCCAGCAGCTTAGGACAGGGTGGGATTGGCAATCAGCCCCAGCATTTT
NA TRBJ2-2 TRBV5-1 NA CASSFPGGYTGELFF TGCGCCAGCAGCTTCCCTGGCGGGTACACCGGGGAGCTGTTTTTT
NA TRBJ2-7 TRBV4-3 NA CAKGSSYF TGCGCCAAAGGGTCTAGCTACTTC
NA TRBJ2-5 TRBV29-1 NA CSGSDPGETQYF TGCAGCGGATCAGATCCCGGGGAGACCCAGTACTTC
NA TRBJ2-7 TRBV7-7 NA CASSLGGPYEQYF TGTGCTAGCAGCTTGGGAGGACCCTACGAGCAGTACTTC
NA TRBJ2-3 TRBV7-2 NA CAEGGVPTDTQYF TGTGCAGAGGGTGGGGTTCCCACAGATACGCAGTATTTT
NA TRBJ1-2 TRBV9 NA CASSVGAVGYTF TGTGCCAGCAGCGTAGGGGCCGTAGGCTACACCTTC
NA TRBJ2-6 TRBV9 few CASSPPGQGDSGANVLTF TGTGCCAGCAGCCCACCAGGACAAGGAGATTCTGGGGCCAACGTCCTGACTTTC
NA TRBJ2-3 TRBV6-1 NA CASSERLYSTDTQYF TGTGCCAGCAGTGAAAGGTTGTATTCCACAGATACGCAGTATTTT
NA TRBJ2-7 TRBV20-1 NA CSARAGTEQYF TGCAGTGCTAGGGCCGGGACGGAGCAGTACTTC
NA TRBJ2-7 TRBV29-1 NA CSVVNGPYEQYF TGCAGCGTTGTTAACGGACCCTACGAGCAGTACTTC
NA TRBJ2-1 TRBV11-2 NA CASSLSGVPEQFF TGTGCCAGCAGCTTGTCAGGGGTCCCTGAGCAGTTCTTC